The 21 T cell receptor beta chains below come from one sample, sequenced in a study of cytomegalovirus exposure and HLA in healthy donors. PCR amplification relied on 60 Vbeta primers (plus 13 Jbeta primers). Sequencing was performed with immunoSEQ multiplex PCR; in TCRdb, only in-frame clones are kept and a portion is missing. The top ten clones hold 0.87% of a sample with over 100,000 clones, 73% of them seen once. Sample: PBMCs. These receptors originate from a woman between 25 and 40 years old in good health and CMV-seronegative.

The chain links TRBV10-3 to TRBJ1-1, with D possibly matching TRBD1 (5 bases). The V end was cut by 6 bases, the J end by 3 bases, with 14 bases between. Germline values: CDR1 ENHRY, CDR2 SYGVKD. This CDR3 is 14 amino acids long. CDR3 loop: CAISSGGADTEAFF. The CDR3 nucleotides read TGTGCCATCAGCTCGGGGGGTGCGGACACTGAAGCTTTCTTT.

V usage is TRBV5-1 and J usage is TRBJ1-1; D gene uncertain. V shed 2 bases and J shed 4 bases, with 12 bases lying between them. CDR1 SGHRS and CDR2 YFSETQ come from the germline V gene. This CDR3 is 14 amino acids long. The CDR3 DNA reads as TGCGCCAGCAGCTTTTTAGGTGGCGGCACTGAAGCTTTCTTT. The encoded protein is CASSFLGGGTEAFF.

This clone was detected only once. The chain is built from TRBV19 and TRBJ2-2; 8 positions match TRBD1. The CDR3 is made up of 16 amino acids. J was trimmed by 6 bases and V by 1 base; bases with no gene match: 7. Germline loops: CDR1 LNHDA, CDR2 SQIVND (reference sequence). This chain's CDR3 is CASSIAGRGLAGELFF. As DNA, the CDR3 is TGTGCCAGTAGTATAGCAGGCAGGGGGCTCGCCGGGGAGCTGTTTTTT.

The rearrangement uses TRBV19 and TRBJ2-1; perhaps TRBD2 as D (6 bases). The CDR3 is 14 amino acids. CDR1 is LNHDA, CDR2 SQIVND, per germline (reference sequence). Trimming removed 1 base from V and 13 bases from J, with 17 bases in between. The CDR3 protein is CASSIVGGGPIQFF. The CDR3 DNA is TGTGCCAGTAGTATAGTTGGGGGAGGCCCGATTCAGTTCTTC.

This clone appeared once. The chain recombines TRBV5-5 with TRBJ2-2, with 10 bases aligning to TRBD1. This CDR3 is 15 amino acids long. Losses at the gene ends were 4 bases for V and 6 bases for J; bases not matched to a gene: 6. The germline V gene has CDR1 SGHKS and CDR2 YYEKEE (reference sequence). CDR3 sequence: CASSVTGGASGELFF. CDR3 nucleotide sequence: TGTGCCAGCAGCGTGACAGGGGGCGCCTCCGGGGAGCTGTTTTTT.

The rearrangement joins TRBV11-3 to TRBJ1-1; D may be TRBD1 (5 bases). CDR1 and CDR2 (germline): SGHNT, YENEEA. The CDR3 consists of 14 residues. Trimming took 3 bases from V and 5 from J, leaving 13 bases between them. Here the CDR3 DNA reads TGTGCCAGCAGCTTCCTTCAGGGTAGGACTGAAGCTTTCTTT. Protein product: CASSFLQGRTEAFF.

This chain links TRBV11-2 with TRBJ2-5; weak D call: TRBD2 (5 bases). Germline V lookup: CDR1 SGHAT, CDR2 FQNNGV. V was cut by 3 bases and J by 3 bases, with 14 bases left in between. CDR3 size: 15 residues. Here the CDR3 DNA reads TGTGCCAGCAGCTTCCTAGCCGGCACAGAAGAGACCCAGTACTTC. It yields the protein CASSFLAGTEETQYF.

The J gene is TRBJ2-7, the V gene TRBV6-1, with D perhaps TRBD2 (6 bases). The CDR3 is 13 residues long. CDR1 and CDR2 (germline): MNHNS, SASEGT. V shed 3 bases and J shed 2 bases, with 8 bases lying between them. In nucleotides, the CDR3 is TGTGCCAGCAGTGAGCGGGATCCCTACGAGCAGTACTTC. It codes for CASSERDPYEQYF.

The CDR3 here is CASSFEDSPLHF. The CDR3 bases are TGTGCCAGCAGCTTTGAGGATTCACCCCTCCACTTT. The J gene is TRBJ1-6, the V gene TRBV7-9; the D is unclear. CDR1 and CDR2 (germline): SEHNR, FQNEAQ (reference sequence). This CDR3 has 12 residues. The germline V and J ends were trimmed by 3 bases and 8 bases, with 5 bases remaining between them.

The chain employs TRBV6-4 and TRBJ2-2, with 8 bases lining up with TRBD2. The CDR3 extends over 17 amino acids. Germline V gene data show CDR1 as MRHNA and CDR2 as SNTAGT. With V trimmed by 8 bases and J by 0 bases, 11 bases remained unmatched. The CDR3 protein is CASAVEAGAANTGELFF. For the CDR3, the DNA is TGTGCCAGCGCGGTAGAAGCGGGGGCCGCGAACACCGGGGAGCTGTTTTTT.

The chain is built from TRBV19 and TRBJ1-5; 9 positions match TRBD1. The CDR3 spans 14 residues. Germline CDR1 reads LNHDA; CDR2 reads SQIVND (reference sequence). V was clipped by 7 bases and J by 9 bases; unmatched bases: 10. CDR3 region: CASTSGTGFAPQHF. The CDR3 DNA sequence: TGTGCCAGTACCTCCGGGACAGGGTTTGCGCCCCAGCATTTT.

The J gene is TRBJ2-6, the V gene TRBV5-1, with D possibly being TRBD2 (5 bases). V lost 3 bases, J lost 0 bases, and 16 bases lay in between. Looked up from germline, CDR1 is SGHRS and CDR2 is YFSETQ. The CDR3 consists of 18 residues. The CDR3, as DNA: TGCGCCAGCAGCTCCTTAGGTGCGGACTTCTCTGGGGCCAACGTCCTGACTTTC. This encodes CASSSLGADFSGANVLTF.

This chain connects TRBV13 to TRBJ2-2; a weak D match, TRBD2 (6 bases). Trimming stripped 7 bases from V and 1 base from J, with 10 bases between. The germline gives CDR1 PRHDT, CDR2 FYEKMQ (reference sequence). CDR3 length: 14 amino acids. Here the CDR3 reads CASIKAGNTGELFF. In nucleotides, the CDR3 is TGTGCCAGCATTAAAGCGGGGAACACCGGGGAGCTGTTTTTT.

This chain uses TRBV5-1 with TRBJ1-2; 7 positions match TRBD1. Trimming took 0 bases from V and 5 from J; bases not matched to a gene: 4. CDR1 SGHRS and CDR2 YFSETQ come from the germline V gene. The CDR3 contains 14 residues. CDR3 loop: CASSLAGGLYGYTF. The CDR3, as DNA: TGCGCCAGCAGCTTGGCAGGGGGGTTATATGGCTACACCTTC.

The rearrangement links TRBV29-1 to TRBJ2-1, with a weak D call TRBD2 (5 bases). CDR1 SQVTM and CDR2 ANQGSEA come from the germline V gene. This CDR3 contains 14 residues. The V end lost 5 bases, the J end lost 8 bases, and 19 bases lay between the germline ends. The CDR3, as DNA: TGCAGCGTTTCAGCCCATTCTAGCTGGGATGAGCAGTTCTTC. Protein: CSVSAHSSWDEQFF.

V usage is TRBV28 and J usage is TRBJ1-1; D remains ambiguous. This CDR3 contains 16 residues. CDR1 and CDR2 from the germline V gene are MDHEN and SYDVKM. Trimming cost V 0 bases and J 1 base, with 12 bases left between them. This chain's CDR3 is CASSLWSGRKNTEAFF. Written as DNA, the CDR3 is TGTGCCAGCAGTTTATGGTCGGGGAGAAAGAACACTGAAGCTTTCTTT.

The genes are TRBV5-1 and TRBJ1-2; possibly TRBD1 for D (5 bases). This CDR3 spans 13 amino acids. The V gene's germline CDR1 is SGHRS and CDR2 YFSETQ. V was shortened by 2 bases and J by 8 bases, with 13 bases between the two germline ends. CDR3: CASSLFSGEGYTF. The CDR3 coding sequence is TGCGCCAGCAGCTTATTCTCGGGGGAAGGCTACACCTTC. Variable domain in full (rest from reference TRBV5-1 and TRBJ1-2): KAGVTQTPRYLIKTRGQQVTLSCSPISGHRSVSWYQQTPGQGLQFLFEYFSETQRNKGNFPGRFSGRQFSNSRSEMNVSTLELGDSALYLCASSLFSGEGYTFGSGTRLTVV.

Note on this clone: The junction departs from germline at one end; a sequencing error may be responsible. The V and J genes are TRBV7-9 and TRBJ1-5; TRBD1 is a possible D gene (6 bases). Germline V CDR1 and CDR2: SEHNR, FQNEAQ (reference sequence). CDR3 size: 13 residues. The CDR3 sequence is CSSSVTGNQPQHF. The CDR3 DNA sequence: TGTTCCAGCAGCGTAACAGGGAATCAGCCCCAGCATTTT.

V usage is TRBV5-1 and J usage is TRBJ2-1; 10 bases align to TRBD2. Germline values: CDR1 SGHRS, CDR2 YFSETQ. J was trimmed by 2 bases and V by 2 bases; bases with no gene match: 4. This CDR3 is built from 16 residues. The CDR3 coding sequence is TGCGCCAGCAGCTTCCTAGCGGGGGAACCCTACAATGAGCAGTTCTTC. Protein: CASSFLAGEPYNEQFF.

The chain joins TRBV13 to TRBJ2-2; possibly TRBD2 for D (5 bases). V was cut by 5 bases and J by 5 bases, with 27 bases left in between. Germline V gives CDR1 PRHDT, CDR2 FYEKMQ (reference sequence). CDR3 size: 19 residues. CDR3 region: CASSRAWAGKLEGTGELFF. CDR3 nucleotides: TGTGCCAGCAGCCGGGCTTGGGCAGGAAAATTAGAGGGTACCGGGGAGCTGTTTTTT.

The J gene is TRBJ2-7, the V gene TRBV11-3, with 7 bases that match TRBD1. The V gene's germline CDR1 is SGHNT and CDR2 YENEEA. The CDR3 extends over 15 amino acids. V gave up 1 base and J gave up 1 base; unmatched junction bases: 4. CDR3 sequence reads: CASSLALRGSYEQYF. The CDR3 bases are TGTGCCAGCAGCTTAGCGCTCAGGGGGTCCTACGAGCAGTACTTC.